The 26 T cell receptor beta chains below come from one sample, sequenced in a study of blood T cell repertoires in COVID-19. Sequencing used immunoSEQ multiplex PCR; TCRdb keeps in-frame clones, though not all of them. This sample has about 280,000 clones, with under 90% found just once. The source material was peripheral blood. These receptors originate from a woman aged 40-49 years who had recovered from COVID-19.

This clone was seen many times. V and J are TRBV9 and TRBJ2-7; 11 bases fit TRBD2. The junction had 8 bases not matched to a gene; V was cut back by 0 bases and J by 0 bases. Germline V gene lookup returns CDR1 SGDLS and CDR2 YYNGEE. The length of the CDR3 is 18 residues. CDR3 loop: CASSVGLAGGSPSYEQYF. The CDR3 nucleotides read TGTGCCAGCAGCGTAGGGCTAGCGGGAGGTTCCCCCTCCTACGAGCAGTACTTC.

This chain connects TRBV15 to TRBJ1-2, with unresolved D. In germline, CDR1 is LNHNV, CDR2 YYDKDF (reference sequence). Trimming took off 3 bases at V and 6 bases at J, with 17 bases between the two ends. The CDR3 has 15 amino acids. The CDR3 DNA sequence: TGTGCCACCAGCAGCGATATGACCTTCGGGGATGGCTACACCTTC. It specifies CATSSDMTFGDGYTF.

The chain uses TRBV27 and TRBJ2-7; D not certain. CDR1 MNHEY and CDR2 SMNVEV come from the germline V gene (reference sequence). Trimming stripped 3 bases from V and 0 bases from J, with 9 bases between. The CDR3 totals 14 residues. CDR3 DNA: TGTGCCAGCAGTTTGTCCAGGAACTCCTACGAGCAGTACTTC. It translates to CASSLSRNSYEQYF.

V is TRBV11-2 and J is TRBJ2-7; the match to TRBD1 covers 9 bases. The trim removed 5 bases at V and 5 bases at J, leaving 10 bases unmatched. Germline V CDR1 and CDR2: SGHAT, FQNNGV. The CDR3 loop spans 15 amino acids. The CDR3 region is CASSPGTGLIHEQYF. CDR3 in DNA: TGTGCCAGCAGCCCGGGGACAGGGTTGATCCACGAGCAGTACTTC. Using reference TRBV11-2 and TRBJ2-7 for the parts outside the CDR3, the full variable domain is EAGVAQSPRYKIIEKRQSVAFWCNPISGHATLYWYQQILGQGPKLLIQFQNNGVVDDSQLPKDRFSAERLKGVDSTLKIQPAKLEDSAVYLCASSPGTGLIHEQYFGPGTRLTVT.

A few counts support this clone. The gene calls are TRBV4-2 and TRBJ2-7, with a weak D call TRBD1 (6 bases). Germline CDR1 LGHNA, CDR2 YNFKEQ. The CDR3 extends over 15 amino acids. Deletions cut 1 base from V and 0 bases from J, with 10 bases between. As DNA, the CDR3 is TGTGCCAGCAGCCAAGGCGCAGGGGACTCCTACGAGCAGTACTTC. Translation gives CASSQGAGDSYEQYF.

The CDR3 sequence: CAISERLADFYEQYF. The CDR3 coding sequence is TGTGCCATCAGTGAAAGGCTAGCGGATTTCTACGAGCAGTACTTC. This sequence joins TRBV10-3 and TRBJ2-7; 7 bases match TRBD2. CDR1 ENHRY and CDR2 SYGVKD come from the germline V gene. The J segment lost 3 bases and the V segment lost 3 bases, leaving 8 bases of the junction unmatched. The CDR3 has 15 amino acids.

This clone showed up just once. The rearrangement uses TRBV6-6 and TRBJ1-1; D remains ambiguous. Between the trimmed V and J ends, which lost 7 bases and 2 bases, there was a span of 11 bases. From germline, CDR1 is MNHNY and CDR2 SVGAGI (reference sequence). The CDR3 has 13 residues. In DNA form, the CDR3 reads TGTGCCAGCATTGAGGTATTCAACACTGAAGCTTTCTTT. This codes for CASIEVFNTEAFF.

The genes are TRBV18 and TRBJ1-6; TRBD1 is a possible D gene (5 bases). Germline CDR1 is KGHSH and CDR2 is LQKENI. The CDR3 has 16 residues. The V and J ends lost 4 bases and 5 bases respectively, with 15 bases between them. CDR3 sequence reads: CASSLGQATNNSPLHF. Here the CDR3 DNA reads TGTGCCAGCTCACTTGGACAAGCCACAAATAATTCACCCCTCCACTTT.

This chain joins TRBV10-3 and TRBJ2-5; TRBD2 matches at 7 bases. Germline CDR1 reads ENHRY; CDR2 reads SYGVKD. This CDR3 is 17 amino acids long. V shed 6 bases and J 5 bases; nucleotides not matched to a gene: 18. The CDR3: CAIRIDVGGREGETQYF. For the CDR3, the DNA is TGTGCCATCAGAATTGACGTCGGCGGGAGAGAGGGGGAGACCCAGTACTTC.

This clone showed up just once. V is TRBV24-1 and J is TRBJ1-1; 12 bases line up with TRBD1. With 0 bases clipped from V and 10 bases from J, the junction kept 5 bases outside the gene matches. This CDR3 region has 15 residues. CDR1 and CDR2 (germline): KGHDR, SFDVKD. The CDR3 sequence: CATSDLAGTGGRAFF. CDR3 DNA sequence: TGTGCCACCAGTGATTTGGCCGGGACAGGGGGCAGAGCTTTCTTT.

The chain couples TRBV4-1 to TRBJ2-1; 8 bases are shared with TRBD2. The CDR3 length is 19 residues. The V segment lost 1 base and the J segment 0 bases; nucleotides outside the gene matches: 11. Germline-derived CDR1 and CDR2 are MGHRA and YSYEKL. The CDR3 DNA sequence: TGCGCCAGCAGCCAAGTACCAGCGGGGGTCCAGAGCTCCTACAATGAGCAGTTCTTC. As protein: CASSQVPAGVQSSYNEQFF.

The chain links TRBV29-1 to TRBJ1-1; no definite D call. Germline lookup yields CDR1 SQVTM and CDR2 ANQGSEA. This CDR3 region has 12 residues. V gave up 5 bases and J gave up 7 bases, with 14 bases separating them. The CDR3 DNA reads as TGCAGCGTTCTGGGCAGTTCATTTGAAGCTTTCTTT. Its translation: CSVLGSSFEAFF.

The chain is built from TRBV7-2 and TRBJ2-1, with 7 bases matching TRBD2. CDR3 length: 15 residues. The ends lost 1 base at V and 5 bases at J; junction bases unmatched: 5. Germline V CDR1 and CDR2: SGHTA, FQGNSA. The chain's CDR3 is CASSLGAGADNEQFF. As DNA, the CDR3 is TGTGCCAGCAGCTTAGGCGCGGGAGCGGACAATGAGCAGTTCTTC. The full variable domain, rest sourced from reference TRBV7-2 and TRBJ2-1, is GAGVSQSPSNKVTEKGKDVELRCDPISGHTALYWYRQSLGQGLEFLIYFQGNSAPDKSGLPSDRFSAERTGGSVSTLTIQRTQQEDSAVYLCASSLGAGADNEQFFGPGTRLTVL.

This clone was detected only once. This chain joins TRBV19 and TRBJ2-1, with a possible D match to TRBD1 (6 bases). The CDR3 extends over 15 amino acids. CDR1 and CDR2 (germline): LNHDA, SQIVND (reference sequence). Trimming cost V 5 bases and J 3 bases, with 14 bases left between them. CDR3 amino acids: CASSPTDSFYNEQFF. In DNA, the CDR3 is TGTGCCAGTAGTCCAACGGACAGCTTCTACAATGAGCAGTTCTTC.

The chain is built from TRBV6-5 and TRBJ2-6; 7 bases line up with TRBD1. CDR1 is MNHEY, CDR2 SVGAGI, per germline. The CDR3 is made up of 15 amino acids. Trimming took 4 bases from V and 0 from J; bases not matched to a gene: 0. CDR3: CASSSGGSGANVLTF. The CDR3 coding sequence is TGTGCCAGCAGTTCAGGGGGCTCTGGGGCCAACGTCCTGACTTTC.

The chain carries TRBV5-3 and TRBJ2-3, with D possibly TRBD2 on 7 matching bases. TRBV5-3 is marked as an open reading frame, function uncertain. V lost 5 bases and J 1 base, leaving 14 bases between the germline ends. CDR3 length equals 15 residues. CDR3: CARSLQGGGTDTQYF. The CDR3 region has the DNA TGTGCCAGAAGTTTACAGGGAGGGGGCACAGATACGCAGTATTTT.

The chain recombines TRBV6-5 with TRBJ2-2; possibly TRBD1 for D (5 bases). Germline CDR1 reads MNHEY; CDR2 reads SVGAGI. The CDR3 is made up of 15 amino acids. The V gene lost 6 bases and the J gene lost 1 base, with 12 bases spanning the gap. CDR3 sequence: CASRDTSMNTGELFF. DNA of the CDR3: TGTGCCAGCAGGGACACGTCCATGAACACCGGGGAGCTGTTTTTT.

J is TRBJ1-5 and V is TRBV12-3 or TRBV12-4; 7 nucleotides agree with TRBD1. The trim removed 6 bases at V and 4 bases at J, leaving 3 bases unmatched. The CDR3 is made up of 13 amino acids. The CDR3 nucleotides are TGTGCCAGCAGCGGGACAGCGAATCAGCCCCAGCATTTT. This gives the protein CASSGTANQPQHF.

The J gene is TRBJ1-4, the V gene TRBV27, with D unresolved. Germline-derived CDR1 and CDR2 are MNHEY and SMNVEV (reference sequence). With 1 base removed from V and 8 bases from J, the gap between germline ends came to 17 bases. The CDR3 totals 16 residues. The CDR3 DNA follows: TGTGCCAGCAGTTTATATCCTGAGGGAATCGTCGAAAAACTGTTTTTT. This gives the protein CASSLYPEGIVEKLFF.

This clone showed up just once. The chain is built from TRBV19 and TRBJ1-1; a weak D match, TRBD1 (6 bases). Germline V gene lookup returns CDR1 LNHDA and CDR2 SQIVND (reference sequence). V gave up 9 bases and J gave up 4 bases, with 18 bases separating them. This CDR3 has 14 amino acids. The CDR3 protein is CASHYTTGGTEAFF. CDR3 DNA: TGTGCCAGCCATTACACGACAGGCGGCACTGAAGCTTTCTTT.

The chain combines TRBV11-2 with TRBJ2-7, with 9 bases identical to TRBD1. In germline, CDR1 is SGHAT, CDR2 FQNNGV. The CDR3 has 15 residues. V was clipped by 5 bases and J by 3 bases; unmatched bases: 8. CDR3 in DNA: TGTGCCAGCAGCAGCCAGGGGGGACAGGGCTACGAGCAGTACTTC. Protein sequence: CASSSQGGQGYEQYF.

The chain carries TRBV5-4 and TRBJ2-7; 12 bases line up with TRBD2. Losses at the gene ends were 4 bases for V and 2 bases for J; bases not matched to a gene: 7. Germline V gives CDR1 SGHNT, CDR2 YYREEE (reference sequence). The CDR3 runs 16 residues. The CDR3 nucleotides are TGTGCCAGCAGCCCCCGGACTAGCGGGGTAGCCTACGAGCAGTACTTC. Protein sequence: CASSPRTSGVAYEQYF. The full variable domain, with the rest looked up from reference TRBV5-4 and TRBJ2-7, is ETGVTQSPTHLIKTRGQQVTLRCSSQSGHNTVSWYQQALGQGPQFIFQYYREEENGRGNFPPRFSGLQFPNYSSELNVNALELDDSALYLCASSPRTSGVAYEQYFGPGTRLTVT.

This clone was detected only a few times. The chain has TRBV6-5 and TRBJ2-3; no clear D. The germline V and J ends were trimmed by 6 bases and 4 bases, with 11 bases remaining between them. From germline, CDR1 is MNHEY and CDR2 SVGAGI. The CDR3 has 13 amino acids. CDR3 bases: TGTGCCAGCAGCCCCTTAGCCTCAGATACGCAGTATTTT. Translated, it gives CASSPLASDTQYF.

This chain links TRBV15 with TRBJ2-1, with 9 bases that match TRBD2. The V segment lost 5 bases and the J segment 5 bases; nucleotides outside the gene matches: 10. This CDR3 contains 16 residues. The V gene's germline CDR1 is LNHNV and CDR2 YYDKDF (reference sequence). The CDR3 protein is CATSESSGTSHNEQFF. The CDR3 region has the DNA TGTGCCACCAGCGAATCTTCCGGGACTAGCCACAATGAGCAGTTCTTC.

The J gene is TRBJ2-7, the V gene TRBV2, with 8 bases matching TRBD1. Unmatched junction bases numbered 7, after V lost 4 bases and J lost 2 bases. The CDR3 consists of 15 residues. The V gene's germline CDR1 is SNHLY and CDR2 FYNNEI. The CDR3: CASSALGQGTYEQYF. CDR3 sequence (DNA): TGTGCCAGCAGTGCGCTTGGACAGGGAACCTACGAGCAGTACTTC.

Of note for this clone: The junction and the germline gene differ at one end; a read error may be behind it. The CDR3 reads CASSGAGTGGSNEQYF. DNA for the CDR3: TGTGCCAGCAGTGGAGCCGGGACAGGGGGCTCCAACGAGCAGTACTTC. The gene calls are TRBV6-1 and TRBJ2-7, with 12 bases fitting TRBD1. In germline, CDR1 is MNHNS, CDR2 SASEGT. CDR3 length equals 16 residues.